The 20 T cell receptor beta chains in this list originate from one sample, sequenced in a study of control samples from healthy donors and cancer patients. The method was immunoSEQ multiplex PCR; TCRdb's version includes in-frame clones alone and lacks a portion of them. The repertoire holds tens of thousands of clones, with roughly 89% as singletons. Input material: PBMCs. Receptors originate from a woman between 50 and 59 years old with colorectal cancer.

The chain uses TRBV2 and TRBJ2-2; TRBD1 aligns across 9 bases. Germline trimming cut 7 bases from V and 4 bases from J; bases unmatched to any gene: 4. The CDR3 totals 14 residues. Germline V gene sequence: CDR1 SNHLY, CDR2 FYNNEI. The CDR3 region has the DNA TGTGCCAGCAAACAGGGGGCTGTCACCGGGGAGCTGTTTTTT. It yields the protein CASKQGAVTGELFF.

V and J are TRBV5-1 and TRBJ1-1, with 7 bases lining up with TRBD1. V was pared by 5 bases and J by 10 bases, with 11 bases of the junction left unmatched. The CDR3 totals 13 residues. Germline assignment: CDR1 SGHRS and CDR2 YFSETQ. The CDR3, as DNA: TGCGCCAGCAGAAGTACAGGGGACGGACGAGCTTTCTTT. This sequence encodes CASRSTGDGRAFF.

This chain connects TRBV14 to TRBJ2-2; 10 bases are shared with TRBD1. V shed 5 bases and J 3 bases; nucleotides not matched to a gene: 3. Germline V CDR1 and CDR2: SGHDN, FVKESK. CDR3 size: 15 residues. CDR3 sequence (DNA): TGTGCCAGCAGCAGGGGACAGGGGCACACCGGGGAGCTGTTTTTT. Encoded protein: CASSRGQGHTGELFF.

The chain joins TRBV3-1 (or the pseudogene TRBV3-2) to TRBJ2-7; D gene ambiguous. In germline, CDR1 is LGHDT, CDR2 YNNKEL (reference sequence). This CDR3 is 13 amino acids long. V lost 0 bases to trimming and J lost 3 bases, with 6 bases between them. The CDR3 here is CASSQESGYEQYV. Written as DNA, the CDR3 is TGTGCCAGCAGCCAAGAAAGTGGCTACGAGCAGTACGTC.

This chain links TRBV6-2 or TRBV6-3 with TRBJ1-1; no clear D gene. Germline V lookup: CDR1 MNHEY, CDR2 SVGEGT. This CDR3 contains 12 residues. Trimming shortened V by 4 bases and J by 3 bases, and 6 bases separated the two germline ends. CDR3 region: CASSSRYTEAFF. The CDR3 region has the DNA TGTGCCAGCAGTTCCCGGTACACTGAAGCTTTCTTT.

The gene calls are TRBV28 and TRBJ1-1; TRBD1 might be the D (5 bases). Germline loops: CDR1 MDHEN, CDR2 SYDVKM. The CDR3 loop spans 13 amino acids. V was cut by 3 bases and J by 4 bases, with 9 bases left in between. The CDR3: CASSLSGGTEAFF. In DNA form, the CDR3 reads TGTGCCAGCAGTTTGTCCGGGGGCACTGAAGCTTTCTTT.

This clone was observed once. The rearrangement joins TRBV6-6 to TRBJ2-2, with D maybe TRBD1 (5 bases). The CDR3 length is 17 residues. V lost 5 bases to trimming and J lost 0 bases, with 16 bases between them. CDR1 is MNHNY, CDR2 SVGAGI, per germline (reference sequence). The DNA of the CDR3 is TGTGCCAGCAGTCCAAAGGGGCGAAACGCGAACACCGGGGAGCTGTTTTTT. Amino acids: CASSPKGRNANTGELFF.

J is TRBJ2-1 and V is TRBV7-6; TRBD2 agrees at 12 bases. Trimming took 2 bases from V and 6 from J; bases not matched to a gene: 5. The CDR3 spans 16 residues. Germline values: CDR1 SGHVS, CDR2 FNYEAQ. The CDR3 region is CASSLWPSGGVNEQFF. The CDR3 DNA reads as TGTGCCAGCAGCTTATGGCCTAGCGGGGGGGTCAATGAGCAGTTCTTC.

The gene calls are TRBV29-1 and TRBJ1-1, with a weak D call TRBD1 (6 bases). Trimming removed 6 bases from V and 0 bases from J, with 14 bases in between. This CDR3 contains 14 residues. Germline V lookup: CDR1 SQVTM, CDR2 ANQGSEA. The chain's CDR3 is CSVSPTGLNTEAFF. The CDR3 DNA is TGCAGCGTCTCCCCTACAGGGTTGAACACTGAAGCTTTCTTT.

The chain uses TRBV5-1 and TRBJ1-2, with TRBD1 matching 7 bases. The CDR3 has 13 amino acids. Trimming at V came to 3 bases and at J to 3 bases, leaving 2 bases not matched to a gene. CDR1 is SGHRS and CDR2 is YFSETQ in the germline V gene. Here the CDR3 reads CASSSGGDYGYTF. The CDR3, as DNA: TGCGCCAGCAGCTCAGGGGGGGACTATGGCTACACCTTC.

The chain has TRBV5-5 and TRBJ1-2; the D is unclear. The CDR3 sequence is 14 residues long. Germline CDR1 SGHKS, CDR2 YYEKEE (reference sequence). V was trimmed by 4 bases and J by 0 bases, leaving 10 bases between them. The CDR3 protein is CASSPARSNYGYTF. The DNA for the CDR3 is TGTGCCAGCAGCCCCGCAAGGTCTAACTATGGCTACACCTTC.

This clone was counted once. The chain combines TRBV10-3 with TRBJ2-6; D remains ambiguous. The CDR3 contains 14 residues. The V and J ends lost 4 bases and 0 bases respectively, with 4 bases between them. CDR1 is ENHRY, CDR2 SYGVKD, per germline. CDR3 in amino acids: CAISAVSGANVLTF. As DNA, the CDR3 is TGTGCCATCAGTGCCGTCTCTGGGGCCAACGTCCTGACTTTC.

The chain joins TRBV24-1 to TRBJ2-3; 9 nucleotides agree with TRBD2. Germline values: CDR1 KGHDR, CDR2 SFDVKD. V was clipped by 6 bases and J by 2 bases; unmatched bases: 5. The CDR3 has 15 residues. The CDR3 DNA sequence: TGTGCCACCAGTACGGGACTAGCTGACACAGATACGCAGTATTTT. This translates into CATSTGLADTDTQYF.

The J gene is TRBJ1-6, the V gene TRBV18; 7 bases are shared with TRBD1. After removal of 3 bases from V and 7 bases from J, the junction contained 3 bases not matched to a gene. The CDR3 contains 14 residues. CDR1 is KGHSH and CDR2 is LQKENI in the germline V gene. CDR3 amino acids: CASSPAGGNSPLHF. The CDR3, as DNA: TGTGCCAGCTCACCGGCAGGGGGGAATTCACCCCTCCACTTT.

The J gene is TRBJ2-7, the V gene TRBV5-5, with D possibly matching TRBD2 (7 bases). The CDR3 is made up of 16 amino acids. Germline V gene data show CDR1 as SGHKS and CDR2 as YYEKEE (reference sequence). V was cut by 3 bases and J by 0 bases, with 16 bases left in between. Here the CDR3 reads CASSWAGGHSSYEQYV. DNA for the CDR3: TGTGCCAGCAGCTGGGCCGGGGGGCATAGCTCCTACGAGCAGTACGTC.

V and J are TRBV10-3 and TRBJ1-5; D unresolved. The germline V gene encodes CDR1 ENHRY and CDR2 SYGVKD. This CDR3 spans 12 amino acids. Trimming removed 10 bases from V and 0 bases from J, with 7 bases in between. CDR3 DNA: TGTGCCACCAGAAATAGCAATCAGCCCCAGCATTTT. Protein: CATRNSNQPQHF.

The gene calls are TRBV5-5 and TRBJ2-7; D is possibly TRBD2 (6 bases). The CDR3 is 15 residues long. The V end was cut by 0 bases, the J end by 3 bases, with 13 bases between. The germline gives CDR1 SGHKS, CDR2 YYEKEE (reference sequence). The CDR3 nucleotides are TGTGCCAGCAGCTTGGACGGGGGTTCAAACTACGAGCAGTACGTC. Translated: CASSLDGGSNYEQYV.

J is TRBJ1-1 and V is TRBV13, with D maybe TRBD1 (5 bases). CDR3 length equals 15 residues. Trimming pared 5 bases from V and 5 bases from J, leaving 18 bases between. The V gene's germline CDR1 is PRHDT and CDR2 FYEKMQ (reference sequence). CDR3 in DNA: TGTGCCAGCAGCATTTGGGGCAAGGAATGGACTGAAGCTTTCTTT. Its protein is CASSIWGKEWTEAFF.

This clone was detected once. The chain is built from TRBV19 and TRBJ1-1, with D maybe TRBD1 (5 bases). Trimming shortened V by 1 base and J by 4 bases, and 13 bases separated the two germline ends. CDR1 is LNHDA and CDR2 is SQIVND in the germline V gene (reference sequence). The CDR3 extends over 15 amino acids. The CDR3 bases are TGTGCCAGTAGTATAGTCTGGGGGATTGGCACTGAAGCTTTCTTT. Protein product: CASSIVWGIGTEAFF.

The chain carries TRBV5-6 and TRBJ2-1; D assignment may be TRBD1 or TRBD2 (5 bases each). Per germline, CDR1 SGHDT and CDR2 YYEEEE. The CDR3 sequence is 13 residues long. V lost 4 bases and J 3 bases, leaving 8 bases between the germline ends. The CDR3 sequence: CASSRDDYNEQFF. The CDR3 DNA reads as TGTGCCAGCAGCCGGGACGACTACAATGAGCAGTTCTTC.